The rows below give T cell receptor beta chains drawn from one sample of a study of blood T cell repertoires in COVID-19. The table came from immunoSEQ multiplex PCR; TCRdb's copy has only in-frame clones and leaves some out. The sample lists about 220,000 clones, about four fifths seen once, with approximately 4% in the top ten. Sample: peripheral blood. The receptors were gathered from a woman at least 80 years old with acute or convalescent COVID-19. CDR3s include the opening cysteine and the closing phenylalanine or tryptophan. Fields, in order: CDR3 DNA, CDR3 protein, D gene, V gene, J gene, clone size, CDR3 length. A D gene is named only where the DNA matches it firmly. Rows give clone size only sometimes, using once, few, many, or a class for an expanded clone.

DNA: TGTGCCAGCAGCCGGGGGGGGGACCCCTCCTACGAGCAGTACTTC
CDR3: CASSRGGDPSYEQYF
D: TRBD2
V: TRBV11-3
J: TRBJ2-7
size: NA
length: 15

DNA: TGTGCCAGCAGCTCCACAGGGGATCAAGCTTTCTTT
CDR3: CASSSTGDQAFF
D: TRBD1
V: TRBV7-3
J: TRBJ1-1
size: NA
length: 12

DNA: TGTGCCAGCAGCTTCGGACTAGCGGGCACAGATACGCAGTATTTT
CDR3: CASSFGLAGTDTQYF
D: TRBD2
V: TRBV7-3
J: TRBJ2-3
size: NA
length: 15

DNA: TGTGCCAGCAGTGAACGGAGTCAGGGTCAGCCCCAGCATTTT
CDR3: CASSERSQGQPQHF
D: NA
V: TRBV6-1
J: TRBJ1-5
size: NA
length: 14

DNA: TGTGCCAGCAGCCCTAACACTAGACAAGAGACCCAGTACTTC
CDR3: CASSPNTRQETQYF
D: NA
V: TRBV7-9
J: TRBJ2-5
size: NA
length: 14

DNA: TGCGCCAGCCCTACTTCAAGGAACACTGAAGCTTTCTTT
CDR3: CASPTSRNTEAFF
D: NA
V: TRBV10-1
J: TRBJ1-1
size: NA
length: 13

DNA: TGTGCTAGCAGCGCCGGGACAGGGCCCCGACCTGAAGCTTTCTTT
CDR3: CASSAGTGPRPEAFF
D: TRBD1
V: TRBV7-7
J: TRBJ1-1
size: NA
length: 15

DNA: TGCGCCAGCAGCCCGGGCGGAGGAGGTAATCAGCCCCAGCATTTT
CDR3: CASSPGGGGNQPQHF
D: NA
V: TRBV5-1
J: TRBJ1-5
size: NA
length: 15

DNA: TGTGCCAGCAGTCCGGGGGGGCGCGGGGGCTACACCTTC
CDR3: CASSPGGRGGYTF
D: NA
V: TRBV25-1
J: TRBJ1-2
size: once
length: 13

DNA: TGTGCCAGTAGTATAGGGGCGGGCGGACTCTCCTACGAGCAGTACTTC
CDR3: CASSIGAGGLSYEQYF
D: NA
V: TRBV19
J: TRBJ2-7
size: NA
length: 16

DNA: TGTGCCAGCAGCCAATTACGGACAGGGGACACTGAAGCTTTCTTT
CDR3: CASSQLRTGDTEAFF
D: TRBD1
V: TRBV16
J: TRBJ1-1
size: NA
length: 15

DNA: TGTGCCAGCAGTGGGTACAGGGGGCGCGACTATGGCTACACCTTC
CDR3: CASSGYRGRDYGYTF
D: TRBD1
V: TRBV25-1
J: TRBJ1-2
size: NA
length: 15

DNA: TGTGCCAGCAGCCAGGGCCCCCCTCACGAGCAGTACTTC
CDR3: CASSQGPPHEQYF
D: NA
V: TRBV3-1/TRBV3-2
J: TRBJ2-7
size: NA
length: 13

DNA: TGTGCCAGCAGCGTAGGACAGACCAATTCACCCCTCCACTTT
CDR3: CASSVGQTNSPLHF
D: NA
V: TRBV9
J: TRBJ1-6
size: NA
length: 14

DNA: TGCGCCAGCAGTTTCGGGACATACGACTCCTACAATGAGCAGTTCTTC
CDR3: CASSFGTYDSYNEQFF
D: NA
V: TRBV5-1
J: TRBJ2-1
size: NA
length: 16

DNA: TGCAGCGTTGAACTCCCCTCGGGGGAGCAGTACTTC
CDR3: CSVELPSGEQYF
D: NA
V: TRBV29-1
J: TRBJ2-7
size: NA
length: 12

DNA: TGTGCCACCAGCAGTGGGCTAATGGACTATGGCTACACCTTC
CDR3: CATSSGLMDYGYTF
D: NA
V: TRBV15
J: TRBJ1-2
size: NA
length: 14

DNA: TGTGCCAGCAGCCCACCCCCGACAGCTCCCGGGGGCTACACCTTC
CDR3: CASSPPPTAPGGYTF
D: NA
V: TRBV5-4
J: TRBJ1-2
size: NA
length: 15

DNA: TGTGCCAGCTCACCGGAGGGTTCAGGGAATCAGCCCCAGCATTTT
CDR3: CASSPEGSGNQPQHF
D: NA
V: TRBV18
J: TRBJ1-5
size: NA
length: 15

DNA: TGTGCCAGCAGCTTAGTTCGGGGGGGCGAAGAGACCCAGTACTTC
CDR3: CASSLVRGGEETQYF
D: TRBD2
V: TRBV7-2
J: TRBJ2-5
size: few
length: 15

DNA: TGTGCCAGCAGCGTAGCAGCAACAGGCTCCTACGAGCAGTACTTC
CDR3: CASSVAATGSYEQYF
D: NA
V: TRBV9
J: TRBJ2-7
size: NA
length: 15

DNA: TGTGCCAGTACTCCCGCGACAGGTTGGGCGGGCTACACCTTC
CDR3: CASTPATGWAGYTF
D: NA
V: TRBV19
J: TRBJ1-2
size: few
length: 14

DNA: TGTGCCAGCAGCACACCTCCCCAGGGGCCCTTAGGCGGCTACACCTTC
CDR3: CASSTPPQGPLGGYTF
D: NA
V: TRBV9
J: TRBJ1-2
size: NA
length: 16

DNA: TGCGCCAGCAGTCCCGACAGGAAGGCAGAGACCCAGTACTTC
CDR3: CASSPDRKAETQYF
D: NA
V: TRBV5-1
J: TRBJ2-5
size: NA
length: 14

DNA: TGTGCCAGCAGTCCCTCCCGATTGGGGGCGAACACTGAAGCTTTCTTT
CDR3: CASSPSRLGANTEAFF
D: NA
V: TRBV27
J: TRBJ1-1
size: few
length: 16

DNA: TGTGCCAGTACCCCCTCTTTAACAGGGGTCTACGAGCAGTACTTC
CDR3: CASTPSLTGVYEQYF
D: TRBD1
V: TRBV19
J: TRBJ2-7
size: NA
length: 15